These 13 T cell receptor beta chains were all obtained from the same sample, sequenced in a study of human T cells and chemical hapten exposure. Time point here: patch test 1, 2 weeks after DPC sensitization. Treatment noted: therapeutic diphenylcyclopropenone sensitization with weekly scalp DPC. TCRdb analysed the RACE reads with MiXCR anew, one entry per CDR3 protein. Of 95,000 to 100,000 distinct CDR3 sequences in the sample, under 15% were seen once. The sample consisted of whole blood, taken in connection with sensitization to the hapten diphenylcyclopropenone (DPC). These TCRs come from a woman in her thirties or forties with alopecia areata. Some clones in this sample may be carry-over from other donors' samples.

This clonotype was detected a few times. The chain uses TRBV19 and TRBJ1-5, with TRBD1 matching over 7 bases. The junction had 13 bases not matched to a gene; V was cut back by 4 bases and J by 7 bases. The CDR3 runs to 16 residues. CDR1 LNHDA and CDR2 SQIVND come from the germline V gene (reference sequence). Here the CDR3 reads CASSTPGQGDQQPQHF. The CDR3 DNA follows: TGTGCCAGTAGTACCCCGGGGCAGGGGGATCAACAGCCCCAGCATTTT.

This clonotype was observed at least ten times. The V call is TRBV9, the J call TRBJ2-1; tentatively, D is TRBD1 or TRBD2 (6 bases each). This CDR3 contains 15 residues. The ends were cut back, 1 base at V and 9 bases at J, with 17 bases in the middle. Germline values: CDR1 SGDLS, CDR2 YYNGEE. The CDR3 protein is CASSVIGNEGGEQFF. In DNA form, the CDR3 reads TGTGCCAGCAGCGTAATCGGAAACGAGGGGGGTGAGCAGTTCTTC.

The V gene is TRBV20-1, the J gene TRBJ2-3, with D uncertain. The V and J ends lost 3 bases and 1 base respectively, with 5 bases between them. This CDR3 has 12 amino acids. Germline loops: CDR1 DFQATT, CDR2 SNEGSKA (reference sequence). The DNA for the CDR3 is TGCAGTGCTAGGGGCGGCACAGATACGCAGTATTTT. Translated: CSARGGTDTQYF.

This clonotype has just a few counts. The V and J genes are TRBV27 and TRBJ1-6; no clear D gene. Germline V gene lookup returns CDR1 MNHEY and CDR2 SMNVEV (reference sequence). V gave up 1 base and J gave up 7 bases, with 14 bases separating them. This CDR3 has 16 residues. CDR3 residues: CASSLFGISTNSPLHF. The CDR3 DNA reads TGTGCCAGCAGTTTATTCGGCATTTCTACGAATTCACCCCTCCACTTT.

In DNA, the CDR3 is TGTGCCAGCAGCCAATGGGGGGGTTTCGCAGATACGCAGTATTTT. This codes for CASSQWGGFADTQYF. This chain links TRBV3-1 with TRBJ2-3; 7 positions agree with TRBD2. From germline, CDR1 is LGHDT and CDR2 YNNKEL (reference sequence). This CDR3 has 15 residues. Germline trimming cut 2 bases from V and 4 bases from J; bases unmatched to any gene: 6.

This clonotype has a count of ten or more. This chain connects TRBV29-1 to TRBJ1-1; D is ambiguous. Per germline, CDR1 SQVTM and CDR2 ANQGSEA. CDR3 size: 13 residues. V was trimmed by 7 bases and J by 1 base, leaving 13 bases between them. The CDR3 here is CSGYVQRNTEAFF. CDR3 sequence (DNA): TGCAGCGGCTATGTACAAAGGAACACTGAAGCTTTCTTT.

The V and J genes are TRBV4-1 and TRBJ2-7; D possibly corresponds to TRBD2 (5 bases). The CDR3 contains 14 residues. Germline CDR1 MGHRA, CDR2 YSYEKL. The V end lost 4 bases, the J end lost 6 bases, and 16 bases lay between the germline ends. CDR3 nucleotides: TGCGCCAGCAGCCGAGGGTCCGCCCTTGGCGAGCAGTACTTC. It codes for CASSRGSALGEQYF.

This clonotype occurred many times. The rearrangement uses TRBV27 and TRBJ2-7, with TRBD2 identical over 10 bases. The CDR3 has 16 residues. Germline trimming cut 5 bases from V and 0 bases from J; bases unmatched to any gene: 7. Germline loops: CDR1 MNHEY, CDR2 SMNVEV (reference sequence). The CDR3 spells CASSPLAGVSSYEQYF. CDR3 nucleotide sequence: TGTGCCAGCAGTCCCCTAGCGGGGGTAAGCTCCTACGAGCAGTACTTC.

A few counts support this clonotype. CDR3 sequence reads: CASSLGTPEQYF. The CDR3 DNA sequence: TGTGCCAGCAGCCTTGGGACTCCCGAGCAGTACTTC. The V gene is TRBV7-9, the J gene TRBJ2-7; D is perhaps TRBD2 (6 bases). CDR3 size: 12 residues. Per the germline V gene, CDR1 is SEHNR and CDR2 is FQNEAQ (reference sequence). Trimming cost V 5 bases and J 6 bases, with 11 bases left between them.

For this clonotype: Germline is not matched at one junction end, which may reflect a read error. This sequence joins TRBV11-2 and TRBJ1-3, with D unclear. Germline CDR1 is SGHAT and CDR2 is FQNNGV. There are 15 residues in the CDR3. This CDR3 is CVSSPRGSGGNTIYF. CDR3 nucleotide sequence: TGTGTCAGCAGCCCCCGAGGGTCCGGTGGAAACACCATATATTTT.

This clonotype was counted between two and nine times. The chain couples TRBV3-1 to TRBJ2-2; 9 positions match TRBD1. Germline CDR1 reads LGHDT; CDR2 reads YNNKEL (reference sequence). Trimming removed 4 bases from V and 7 bases from J; junction bases left unmatched: 7. The CDR3 contains 15 residues. The CDR3 is CASSPGQGEVGELFF. Written as DNA, the CDR3 is TGTGCCAGCAGCCCGGGACAGGGTGAAGTCGGGGAGCTGTTTTTT.

This clonotype showed up many times. The CDR3 sequence is CASSPPNQAEAFF. The DNA of the CDR3 is TGTGCCAGCTCACCACCGAACCAAGCTGAAGCTTTCTTT. The chain links TRBV18 to TRBJ1-1; no reliable D call. Between the trimmed V and J ends, which lost 0 bases and 6 bases, there was a span of 8 bases. Germline V gene lookup returns CDR1 KGHSH and CDR2 LQKENI. The CDR3 has 13 amino acids.

This clonotype was observed a handful of times. The chain combines TRBV3-1 with TRBJ2-1; maybe TRBD2 (5 bases). V was shortened by 1 base and J by 7 bases, with 8 bases between the two germline ends. The CDR3 covers 13 residues. From germline, CDR1 is LGHDT and CDR2 YNNKEL (reference sequence). CDR3 DNA: TGTGCCAGCAGCCAAGGCACTAGGAATGAGCAGTTCTTC. Translated, it gives CASSQGTRNEQFF.